This passage covers 9 T cell receptor beta chains from one sample sequenced in a study of cytomegalovirus exposure and HLA in healthy donors. The repertoire was sequenced with immunoSEQ multiplex PCR; TCRdb's copy has only in-frame clones and lacks some. The repertoire holds about 250,000 clones, with approximately 84% as singletons. The sample was PBMCs. The receptors shown here come from a man aged 18 to 29 in good health and CMV-seropositive.

V gene TRBV19 combines with J gene TRBJ1-5; D may be TRBD1 (6 bases). The germline V gene has CDR1 LNHDA and CDR2 SQIVND (reference sequence). The CDR3 sequence is 16 residues long. Trimming left V 5 bases short and J 2 bases short, with 16 bases between. The CDR3 loop is CASSRRQGSGNQPQHF. The CDR3 DNA reads as TGTGCCAGTAGTCGCCGGCAGGGGAGTGGCAATCAGCCCCAGCATTTT.

The J gene is TRBJ1-1, the V gene TRBV20-1; D unresolved. This CDR3 spans 11 amino acids. V lost 5 bases to trimming and J lost 3 bases, with 7 bases between them. Germline CDR1 is DFQATT and CDR2 is SNEGSKA (reference sequence). The CDR3 DNA follows: TGCAGTGCTCCCCTTTACACTGAAGCTTTCTTT. Translating gives CSAPLYTEAFF.

V is TRBV6-6 and J is TRBJ2-3, with D perhaps TRBD1 (5 bases). In germline, CDR1 is MNHNY, CDR2 SVGAGI (reference sequence). This CDR3 region has 13 residues. Trimming removed 5 bases at V and 2 bases at J, with 8 bases between. This CDR3 reads CASSGAYTDTQYF. The CDR3 DNA sequence: TGTGCCAGCAGTGGGGCTTACACAGATACGCAGTATTTT.

This rearrangement joins TRBV27 to TRBJ1-1; D not certain. In germline, CDR1 is MNHEY, CDR2 SMNVEV (reference sequence). The CDR3 has 14 amino acids. V lost 3 bases, J lost 4 bases, and 12 bases lay in between. Here the CDR3 reads CASSFILAVTEAFF. In DNA form, the CDR3 reads TGTGCCAGCAGTTTTATTCTCGCGGTCACTGAAGCTTTCTTT.

The table lists this clone with a count of one. The chain carries TRBV6-1 and TRBJ2-3; D ambiguous. Germline V CDR1 and CDR2: MNHNS, SASEGT. CDR3 size: 12 residues. Trimming pared 3 bases from V and 2 bases from J, leaving 3 bases between. The CDR3 DNA is TGTGCCAGCAGTGACCTCACAGATACGCAGTATTTT. This codes for CASSDLTDTQYF.

The CDR3 sequence: CASSPPGGGDEQYF. CDR3 in DNA: TGTGCCAGCAGTCCACCGGGAGGAGGCGACGAGCAGTACTTC. V and J are TRBV2 and TRBJ2-7; TRBD2 matches 7 bases. Germline V gene lookup returns CDR1 SNHLY and CDR2 FYNNEI. The CDR3 runs 14 residues. Trimming took 5 bases from V and 5 from J; bases not matched to a gene: 9.

The chain is built from TRBV15 and TRBJ2-3, with TRBD1 matching 7 bases. Unmatched junction bases numbered 5, after V lost 11 bases and J lost 0 bases. CDR3 length equals 13 residues. Germline lookup yields CDR1 LNHNV and CDR2 YYDKDF (reference sequence). The CDR3 protein is CASGQTSTDTQYF. The CDR3 DNA reads TGTGCCTCGGGACAGACTAGCACAGATACGCAGTATTTT.

This chain connects TRBV27 to TRBJ2-3; D is ambiguous. The length of the CDR3 is 13 residues. V lost 5 bases to trimming and J lost 2 bases, with 8 bases between them. In germline, CDR1 is MNHEY, CDR2 SMNVEV (reference sequence). This chain's CDR3 is CASSPHLTDTQYF. Here the CDR3 DNA reads TGTGCCAGCAGTCCCCATCTCACAGATACGCAGTATTTT.

This clone appeared a single time. J is TRBJ1-4 and V is TRBV9; 9 bases map to TRBD1. Trimming at V came to 0 bases and at J to 7 bases, leaving 1 base not matched to a gene. The CDR3 loop spans 14 amino acids. Per germline, CDR1 SGDLS and CDR2 YYNGEE. This chain's CDR3 is CASSVDRGREKLFF. CDR3 DNA sequence: TGTGCCAGCAGCGTAGACAGGGGGCGTGAAAAACTGTTTTTT.